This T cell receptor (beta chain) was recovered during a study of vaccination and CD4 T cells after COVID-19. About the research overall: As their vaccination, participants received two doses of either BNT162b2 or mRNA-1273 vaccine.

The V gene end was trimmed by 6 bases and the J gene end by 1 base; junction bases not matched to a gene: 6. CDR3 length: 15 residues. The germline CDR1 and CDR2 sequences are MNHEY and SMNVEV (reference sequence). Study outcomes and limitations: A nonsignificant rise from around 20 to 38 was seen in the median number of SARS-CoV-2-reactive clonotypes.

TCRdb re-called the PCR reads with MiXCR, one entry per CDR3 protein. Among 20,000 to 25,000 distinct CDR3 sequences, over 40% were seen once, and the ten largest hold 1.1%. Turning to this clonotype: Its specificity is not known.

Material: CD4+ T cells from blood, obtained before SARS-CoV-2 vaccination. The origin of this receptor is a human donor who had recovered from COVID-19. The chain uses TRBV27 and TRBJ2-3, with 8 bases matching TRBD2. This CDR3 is CASRVTSAGTDTQYF. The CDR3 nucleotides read TGTGCCAGCAGGGTGACTAGCGCTGGCACAGATACGCAGTATTTT.